This passage covers 10 T cell receptor beta chains from one sample sequenced in a study of cytomegalovirus exposure and HLA in healthy donors. The method was immunoSEQ multiplex PCR; TCRdb's version includes in-frame clones alone and lacks a portion of them. This table holds about 160,000 clones, roughly 91% found once. Sequencing was performed on PBMCs. These receptors were obtained from a woman aged 18-35 years in good health and CMV-seropositive.

The chain carries TRBV9 and TRBJ2-1; D call uncertain. CDR1 and CDR2 from the germline V gene are SGDLS and YYNGEE. This CDR3 has 13 residues. V lost 0 bases and J lost 6, with 7 bases in between. DNA of the CDR3: TGTGCCAGCAGCGTAGCTAATCTCAATGAGCAGTTCTTC. Protein product: CASSVANLNEQFF. The complete variable domain, with remaining parts taken from reference TRBV9 and TRBJ2-1, reads DSGVTQTPKHLITATGQRVTLRCSPRSGDLSVYWYQQSLDQGLQFLIQYYNGEERAKGNILERFSAQQFPDLHSELNLSSLELGDSALYFCASSVANLNEQFFGPGTRLTVL.

J is TRBJ2-5 and V is TRBV7-9; possible D gene TRBD1, 6 bases. This CDR3 comprises 16 residues. Germline lookup yields CDR1 SEHNR and CDR2 FQNEAQ (reference sequence). The V gene lost 5 bases and the J gene lost 5 bases, with 21 bases spanning the gap. The CDR3 DNA is TGTGCCAGCAGCACAACCCAGGGGCGGATTCGGGAGACCCAGTACTTC. Protein product: CASSTTQGRIRETQYF.

The chain carries TRBV4-2 and TRBJ1-3, with D hard to call. Germline CDR1 and CDR2: LGHNA and YNFKEQ. V lost 0 bases to trimming and J lost 4 bases, with 10 bases between them. The CDR3 totals 15 residues. In DNA, the CDR3 is TGTGCCAGCAGCCAAGAAAACACACCCGGAAACACCATATATTTT. Its protein product is CASSQENTPGNTIYF.

The chain is built from TRBV27 and TRBJ2-7; 8 nucleotides agree with TRBD1. Trimming took 5 bases from V and 4 from J; bases not matched to a gene: 10. CDR1 and CDR2 (germline): MNHEY, SMNVEV (reference sequence). This CDR3 region has 15 residues. The CDR3 is CASSPGQGGGYEQYF. CDR3 nucleotide sequence: TGTGCCAGCAGTCCCGGACAGGGTGGAGGTTACGAGCAGTACTTC.

The V and J genes are TRBV28 and TRBJ2-3, with D possibly being TRBD2 (5 bases). The CDR3 loop spans 16 amino acids. The V end was cut by 5 bases, the J end by 2 bases, with 17 bases between. The germline gives CDR1 MDHEN, CDR2 SYDVKM. CDR3 protein: CASSDAASRDTDTQYF. CDR3 sequence (DNA): TGTGCCAGCAGTGATGCAGCGAGTCGGGACACAGATACGCAGTATTTT.

The V gene is TRBV18, the J gene TRBJ2-1; maybe TRBD2 (5 bases). Germline V gene lookup returns CDR1 KGHSH and CDR2 LQKENI. The V end was cut by 5 bases, the J end by 5 bases, with 10 bases between. The CDR3 runs 13 residues. The CDR3, as DNA: TGTGCCAGCTCAAACCTCGGGGACAATGAGCAGTTCTTC. This gives the protein CASSNLGDNEQFF.

This clone was seen just once. The chain carries TRBV7-2 and TRBJ1-5, with TRBD1 as a possible D gene (6 bases). This CDR3 comprises 16 residues. CDR1 SGHTA and CDR2 FQGNSA come from the germline V gene. Trimming took 0 bases from V and 0 from J, leaving 9 bases between them. CDR3 amino acids: CASSLAGAHSNQPQHF. The CDR3 nucleotides are TGTGCCAGCAGCTTAGCGGGGGCTCATAGCAATCAGCCCCAGCATTTT.

The chain has TRBV7-2 and TRBJ2-2; 7 nucleotides agree with TRBD1. Looked up from germline, CDR1 is SGHTA and CDR2 is FQGNSA. This CDR3 is built from 14 residues. V dropped 11 bases and J dropped 1; count of bases not matched to a gene: 7. The CDR3 loop is CAGGRTGNTGELFF. The CDR3 nucleotides are TGTGCCGGGGGCCGGACAGGGAACACCGGGGAGCTGTTTTTT. Supplemented by reference TRBV7-2 and TRBJ2-2, the full variable domain reads GAGVSQSPSNKVTEKGKDVELRCDPISGHTALYWYRQSLGQGLEFLIYFQGNSAPDKSGLPSDRFSAERTGGSVSTLTIQRTQQEDSAVYLCAGGRTGNTGELFFGEGSRLTVL.

This chain joins TRBV30 and TRBJ2-3; perhaps TRBD1 as D (6 bases). V gave up 1 base and J gave up 4 bases, with 12 bases separating them. Looked up from germline, CDR1 is GTSNPN and CDR2 is SVGIG (reference sequence). The CDR3 covers 14 residues. The CDR3 DNA follows: TGTGCCTGGAGTGAACGGTGGGGGCCAGATACGCAGTATTTT. It codes for CAWSERWGPDTQYF.

The chain carries TRBV27 and TRBJ1-1; D is perhaps TRBD1 (5 bases). V was pared by 5 bases and J by 1 base, with 11 bases between. Germline assignment: CDR1 MNHEY and CDR2 SMNVEV (reference sequence). The CDR3 loop spans 14 amino acids. This CDR3 reads CASSPTGGNTEAFF. CDR3 coding DNA: TGTGCCAGCAGTCCGACGGGGGGGAACACTGAAGCTTTCTTT.